Reported below is one T cell receptor beta chain. Its antigen is as yet unknown. MiXCR, run by TCRdb on the RT-PCR reads, gives a single entry per CDR3 protein. The repertoire includes hundreds of thousands of distinct CDR3 sequences, 12% to 15% of them detected once, and 7.5% to 8% sits in the top ten. The germline gives CDR1 MNHEY, CDR2 SMNVEV (reference sequence). CDR3 size: 14 residues. V lost 5 bases to trimming and J lost 5 bases; unmatched junction nucleotides: 5. The data stem from a study of response to subunit inactivated influenza vaccine. Study conclusions and caveats: Each seasonal flu vaccination may recruit only limited new T cells, authors suggested.

The clonotype was recovered from a man in his forties or fifties who received an inactivated influenza vaccine. The chain couples TRBV27 to TRBJ2-7, with TRBD2 identical over 11 bases. The source material was PBMCs from blood, sampled around two weeks before vaccination. CDR3 sequence reads: CASSLGTSGHEQYF. CDR3 sequence (DNA): TGTGCCAGCAGTCTCGGGACTAGCGGCCACGAGCAGTACTTC.